This T cell receptor beta chain was captured in a study of cytotoxic CD8 clonotypes in ibrutinib-treated CLL. Overall study findings and caveats: Upon ibrutinib response clonality rose, and upon progression it fell back toward baseline. Different sampling times were used for sustained-remission and progressing patients.

Sequencing used immunoSEQ multiplex PCR; TCRdb keeps in-frame clones, though not all of them. Among 150,000 to 200,000 clones listed, more than 70% were seen once. Between the trimmed V and J ends, which lost 0 bases and 0 bases, there was a span of 6 bases. The CDR3 consists of 14 residues. From germline, CDR1 is SGDLS and CDR2 YYNGEE. On this clone itself: No antigen is known for it.

This specimen consisted of PBMCs, obtained at disease progression, from a patient treated with ibrutinib. V is TRBV9 and J is TRBJ1-2, with no clear D. This receptor was taken from a human donor with chronic lymphocytic leukemia. The CDR3 bases are TGTGCCAGCAGCGTAGGAGCTACTAACTATGGCTACACCTTC. Translating it yields CASSVGATNYGYTF.